The 16 T cell receptor beta chains below all came from one sample that was sequenced in a study of CXCR3-negative and CXCR3-positive naive CD8 T cells. 5' RACE with UMI labels generated the TRB cDNA libraries. TCRdb re-called the 5' RACE reads and gives one entry per CDR3 protein, without DNA. The sample's table shows around 90,000 distinct CDR3 sequences. Sequencing used naive CXCR3- CD8+ T cells from blood. Regarding subset: CD45RO-CCR7+CD27+CD95- naive CD8+ T cells lacking CXCR3 (TNR3-). These receptors all come from a human donor in good health. Some clones in this sample may be carry-over from other donors' samples.

This sequence joins TRBV19 and TRBJ2-5. Germline V gives CDR1 LNHDA, CDR2 SQIVND (reference sequence). CDR3 length equals 12 residues. CDR3 loop: CASGDSGETQYF.

The genes are TRBV12-3 or TRBV12-4 and TRBJ1-1. The CDR3 covers 13 residues. The CDR3 here is CASGQTENTEAFF.

The chain employs TRBV6-5 and TRBJ2-1; TCRdb's assignment of TRBD1 cannot be checked, as there is no DNA. Germline assignment: CDR1 MNHEY and CDR2 SVGAGI. The CDR3 has 18 residues. CDR3 sequence reads: CASSRAGGGPDPYNEQFF.

The CDR3 reads CASRDRGPNEQFF. V is TRBV11-3 and J is TRBJ2-1; TCRdb outputs TRBD1, but without DNA this stays unchecked. Germline-derived CDR1 and CDR2 are SGHNT and YENEEA. The CDR3 has 13 residues.

CDR3 sequence: CSVEFGGQKLFF. This chain uses TRBV29-1 with TRBJ1-4. CDR3 length: 12 amino acids. The germline V gene has CDR1 SQVTM and CDR2 ANQGSEA. The full variable domain, completed using reference TRBV29-1 and TRBJ1-4, is SAVISQKPSRDICQRGTSLTIQCQVDSQVTMMFWYRQQPGQSLTLIATANQGSEATYESGFVIDKFPISRPNLTFSTLTVSNMSPEDSSIYLCSVEFGGQKLFFGSGTQLSVL.

The V call is TRBV29-1, the J call TRBJ2-3; TCRdb's D call, TRBD2, is unchecked because there is no DNA. This CDR3 comprises 15 residues. Germline CDR1 is SQVTM and CDR2 is ANQGSEA. The CDR3 reads CSVFETSGGRDTQYF.

The rearrangement links TRBV4-3 to TRBJ1-2; no DNA is available, so the TRBD1 call from TCRdb remains unchecked. The CDR3 covers 14 residues. CDR1 is LGHNA and CDR2 is YSLEER in the germline V gene. The CDR3 sequence is CASSQDLQGSSYTF.

V gene TRBV14 combines with J gene TRBJ2-3. Germline CDR1 and CDR2: SGHDN and FVKESK. The CDR3 length is 13 residues. The CDR3 is CASSQEVADTQYF.

The chain is built from TRBV27 and TRBJ1-1. Per germline, CDR1 MNHEY and CDR2 SMNVEV (reference sequence). CDR3 length: 12 amino acids. This CDR3 reads CASRAQNTEAFF.

The chain uses TRBV2 and TRBJ2-1; without DNA, the TCRdb call of TRBD2 cannot be checked. This CDR3 region has 15 residues. Germline lookup yields CDR1 SNHLY and CDR2 FYNNEI. The CDR3 here is CASSDPSGRGDEQFF.

According to its frequency, this clonotype is medium-sized. The chain is built from TRBV15 and TRBJ2-1; the D gene TCRdb calls, TRBD1, cannot be checked with no DNA. The length of the CDR3 is 16 residues. Germline CDR1 is LNHNV and CDR2 is YYDKDF (reference sequence). The chain's CDR3 is CATSPELGRSINEQFF.

The chain recombines TRBV5-6 with TRBJ2-5; lacking DNA, the TRBD2 call made by TCRdb goes unchecked. Germline lookup yields CDR1 SGHDT and CDR2 YYEEEE. The CDR3 runs 13 residues. The CDR3 sequence is CASSLGSGETQYF.

V usage is TRBV7-9 and J usage is TRBJ2-1; TCRdb designates TRBD1, a call that cannot be tested without DNA. CDR1 and CDR2 from the germline V gene are SEHNR and FQNEAQ (reference sequence). This CDR3 is 17 amino acids long. The CDR3 loop reads CASTLYGDTDPYNEQFF.

The chain uses TRBV20-1 and TRBJ2-1; TCRdb reports TRBD1, a call that lacks DNA to check it against. This CDR3 is 13 amino acids long. Germline values: CDR1 DFQATT, CDR2 SNEGSKA (reference sequence). CDR3 region: CSALRVLYNEQFF.

The V call is TRBV7-9, the J call TRBJ1-6. CDR1 SEHNR and CDR2 FQNEAQ come from the germline V gene (reference sequence). The CDR3 extends over 11 amino acids. Here the CDR3 reads CASSFESPLHF.

The chain couples TRBV12-3 or TRBV12-4 to TRBJ1-4. The CDR3 has 14 residues. The CDR3: CASSLRPINEKLFF.